These 27 T cell receptor beta chains were sequenced from one sample in a study of blood T cell repertoires in COVID-19. Only in-frame clones appear in the TCRdb table, and some are missing; sequencing was by immunoSEQ multiplex PCR. The sample lists 95,000 to 150,000 clones, more than 75% seen once, with under 5% in the top ten. The sample consisted of peripheral blood. These receptor sequences come from a man in his sixties with acute or convalescent COVID-19.

The chain couples TRBV27 to TRBJ2-7; possibly TRBD1 for D (5 bases). The CDR3 is 16 amino acids. Between the trimmed V and J ends, which lost 3 bases and 3 bases, there was a span of 18 bases. In germline, CDR1 is MNHEY, CDR2 SMNVEV (reference sequence). CDR3 loop: CASSLRQGGVNYEQYF. The CDR3 DNA is TGTGCCAGCAGTTTGAGGCAGGGTGGGGTTAACTACGAGCAGTACTTC.

V and J are TRBV29-1 and TRBJ2-7, with 9 bases aligning to TRBD1. Germline CDR1 and CDR2: SQVTM and ANQGSEA. Trimming removed 7 bases from V and 1 base from J; junction bases left unmatched: 8. The CDR3 spans 14 residues. CDR3 in DNA: TGCAGCGCCTTGGCGGGACAGGGTTCCTACGAGCAGTACTTC. Translation: CSALAGQGSYEQYF.

The rearrangement uses TRBV28 and TRBJ1-4, with D maybe TRBD1 (5 bases). This CDR3 comprises 15 residues. CDR1 is MDHEN, CDR2 SYDVKM, per germline. V was shortened by 7 bases and J by 3 bases, with 15 bases between the two germline ends. The CDR3 region is CASTWEGTSNEKLFF. The CDR3 coding sequence is TGTGCCAGCACCTGGGAGGGGACCTCTAATGAAAAACTGTTTTTT.

The chain employs TRBV5-1 and TRBJ2-1; TRBD2 matches at 10 bases. CDR1 and CDR2 (germline): SGHRS, YFSETQ. The CDR3 contains 15 residues. V shed 4 bases, J shed 7 bases, and the junction held 8 bases outside the gene matches. Written as DNA, the CDR3 is TGCGCCAGCAGCCCTGGGGGACTAGCGCCGAATGAGCAGTTCTTC. This gives the protein CASSPGGLAPNEQFF.

This sequence joins TRBV6-2 or TRBV6-3 and TRBJ2-7; 10 bases agree with TRBD1. V shed 5 bases and J 4 bases; nucleotides not matched to a gene: 11. The CDR3 covers 16 residues. CDR1 is MNHEY, CDR2 SVGEGT, per germline. CDR3: CASSQIGGQGGYEQYF. In DNA, the CDR3 is TGTGCCAGCAGTCAAATTGGCGGACAGGGGGGATACGAGCAGTACTTC.

The rearrangement links TRBV27 to TRBJ1-1; TRBD1 aligns across 8 bases. With 5 bases clipped from V and 5 bases from J, the junction kept 7 bases outside the gene matches. Germline values: CDR1 MNHEY, CDR2 SMNVEV (reference sequence). The CDR3 has 14 amino acids. CDR3 residues: CASSPGGLGTEAFF. CDR3 coding DNA: TGTGCCAGCAGTCCAGGGGGCCTGGGAACTGAAGCTTTCTTT.

The chain combines TRBV28 with TRBJ2-2; D is possibly TRBD1 (5 bases). The CDR3 runs to 13 residues. Trimming pared 3 bases from V and 5 bases from J, leaving 7 bases between. CDR1 and CDR2 (germline): MDHEN, SYDVKM. CDR3 nucleotides: TGTGCCAGCAGTTTGGGGCCAACCGGGGAGCTGTTTTTT. Amino acid sequence: CASSLGPTGELFF.

J is TRBJ2-5 and V is TRBV6-5; 9 bases fit TRBD1. Germline CDR1 MNHEY, CDR2 SVGAGI. V was pared by 6 bases and J by 5 bases, with 7 bases of the junction left unmatched. CDR3 size: 14 residues. CDR3 residues: CASSYTTGGETQYF. CDR3 bases: TGTGCCAGCAGCTATACGACAGGGGGGGAGACCCAGTACTTC.

The CDR3 nucleotides are TGCAGCGCGGGAGCGGGAGTAATCGACGAGCAGTACTTC. Translating it yields CSAGAGVIDEQYF. This rearrangement joins TRBV29-1 to TRBJ2-7, with TRBD2 matching 8 bases. V gave up 7 bases and J gave up 5 bases; unmatched junction bases: 10. Germline CDR1 is SQVTM and CDR2 is ANQGSEA. The CDR3 runs to 13 residues.

This rearrangement joins TRBV6-5 to TRBJ2-1; 8 bases are a match to TRBD1. V trimming: 4 bases; J trimming: 5 bases; junction bases outside the gene matches: 4. Germline V gene sequence: CDR1 MNHEY, CDR2 SVGAGI. The CDR3 is 14 residues long. The CDR3 region has the DNA TGTGCCAGCAGTTGGACAGGGAATAACAATGAGCAGTTCTTC. Protein sequence: CASSWTGNNNEQFF.

The chain has TRBV9 and TRBJ2-3; D not certain. This CDR3 is 18 amino acids long. V lost 2 bases to trimming and J lost 0 bases, with 19 bases between them. Germline-derived CDR1 and CDR2 are SGDLS and YYNGEE. The CDR3, as DNA: TGTGCCAGCAGCGTCCAAGCTCGTCCCACTCCGAGCACAGATACGCAGTATTTT. Protein: CASSVQARPTPSTDTQYF.

V usage is TRBV27 and J usage is TRBJ1-2; 9 positions match TRBD1. V gave up 3 bases and J gave up 2 bases; unmatched junction bases: 4. CDR1 MNHEY and CDR2 SMNVEV come from the germline V gene (reference sequence). The CDR3 covers 15 residues. The DNA for the CDR3 is TGTGCCAGCAGTTTCGCGGGACAGGGAAACTATGGCTACACCTTC. Translation: CASSFAGQGNYGYTF.

This rearrangement joins TRBV28 to TRBJ2-1; a weak D match, TRBD2 (6 bases). V lost 5 bases to trimming and J lost 3 bases, with 11 bases between them. The CDR3 has 14 residues. In germline, CDR1 is MDHEN, CDR2 SYDVKM. CDR3 protein: CASSPGDFYNEQFF. The CDR3 DNA sequence: TGTGCCAGCAGTCCGGGAGACTTCTACAATGAGCAGTTCTTC.

V is TRBV7-9 and J is TRBJ2-3; D might be TRBD2 (6 bases). The V gene's germline CDR1 is SEHNR and CDR2 FQNEAQ (reference sequence). The CDR3 sequence is 15 residues long. The V end was cut by 4 bases, the J end by 0 bases, with 11 bases between. CDR3 in amino acids: CASSSGVISTDTQYF. Written as DNA, the CDR3 is TGTGCCAGCAGCTCGGGAGTTATTAGCACAGATACGCAGTATTTT.

The rearrangement joins TRBV28 to TRBJ1-3; a weak D match, TRBD1 (5 bases). From germline, CDR1 is MDHEN and CDR2 SYDVKM. The CDR3 is made up of 13 amino acids. Trimming removed 9 bases at V and 8 bases at J, with 17 bases between. CDR3 sequence (DNA): TGTGCCAGTAGAGCAGGGATGTGGGACACCATATATTTT. It is translated as CASRAGMWDTIYF.

The V call is TRBV4-1, the J call TRBJ1-6; no definite D call. Germline CDR1 reads MGHRA; CDR2 reads YSYEKL. This CDR3 comprises 14 residues. Deletions cut 4 bases from V and 4 bases from J, with 8 bases between. The CDR3 reads CASSPKEYNSPLHF. The CDR3 DNA is TGCGCCAGCAGCCCTAAGGAGTATAATTCACCCCTCCACTTT.

The chain links TRBV2 to TRBJ2-5; D is unclear. The germline V gene has CDR1 SNHLY and CDR2 FYNNEI. V was pared by 2 bases and J by 1 base, with 5 bases between. This CDR3 comprises 13 residues. CDR3 in amino acids: CASSENGQETQYF. CDR3 sequence (DNA): TGTGCCAGCAGTGAAAACGGCCAAGAGACCCAGTACTTC. Full variable domain (rest looked up from reference TRBV2 and TRBJ2-5): EPEVTQTPSHQVTQMGQEVILRCVPISNHLYFYWYRQILGQKVEFLVSFYNNEISEKSEIFDDQFSVERPDGSNFTLKIRSTKLEDSAMYFCASSENGQETQYFGPGTRLLVL.

In DNA, the CDR3 is TGTGCCAGCAGCACCCAGGGTTCTGAAGCTTTCTTT. It yields the protein CASSTQGSEAFF. The chain is built from TRBV9 and TRBJ1-1, with D perhaps TRBD1 (5 bases). This CDR3 region has 12 residues. Trimming pared 4 bases from V and 6 bases from J, leaving 10 bases between. Per germline, CDR1 SGDLS and CDR2 YYNGEE.

This chain joins TRBV27 and TRBJ1-1, with D tentatively TRBD1 (6 bases). Trimming took 5 bases from V and 2 from J, leaving 21 bases between them. The germline V gene encodes CDR1 MNHEY and CDR2 SMNVEV (reference sequence). The CDR3 is 17 amino acids. In nucleotides, the CDR3 is TGTGCCAGCAGTCGTCTGACAGGCTTGAGGGGCAACACTGAAGCTTTCTTT. Protein: CASSRLTGLRGNTEAFF.

V usage is TRBV4-2 and J usage is TRBJ2-3, with no clear D. Trimming left V 0 bases short and J 6 bases short, with 10 bases between. This CDR3 has 14 amino acids. The germline CDR1 and CDR2 sequences are LGHNA and YNFKEQ. CDR3 sequence: CASSQDIAADTQYF. The CDR3 DNA reads TGTGCCAGCAGCCAAGATATAGCCGCTGATACGCAGTATTTT.

V and J are TRBV6-5 and TRBJ2-3, with D perhaps TRBD1 (8 bases). Trimming cost V 6 bases and J 5 bases, with 18 bases left between them. CDR1 is MNHEY, CDR2 SVGAGI, per germline. CDR3 length: 15 residues. The CDR3 bases are TGTGCCAGCAGCACCCACAGGGGGGGCGAAGATACGCAGTATTTT. It specifies CASSTHRGGEDTQYF.

V is TRBV11-2 and J is TRBJ1-3; no reliable D call. V shed 5 bases and J shed 0 bases, with 14 bases lying between them. CDR3 length: 16 amino acids. CDR1 and CDR2 from the germline V gene are SGHAT and FQNNGV. Here the CDR3 reads CASSLGGFDSGNTIYF. In nucleotides, the CDR3 is TGTGCCAGCAGCCTGGGAGGGTTCGACTCTGGAAACACCATATATTTT.

V is TRBV7-2 and J is TRBJ2-1; D is perhaps TRBD2 (7 bases). Trimming removed 1 base at V and 7 bases at J, with 14 bases between. This CDR3 has 15 residues. The germline V gene has CDR1 SGHTA and CDR2 FQGNSA. CDR3 in DNA: TGTGCCAGCAGCTTAGAAGGGGGGGCCAGAAATGAGCAGTTCTTC. This encodes CASSLEGGARNEQFF.

The rearrangement uses TRBV6-6 and TRBJ1-1; D remains unclear. Germline values: CDR1 MNHNY, CDR2 SVGAGI (reference sequence). V lost 6 bases and J 7 bases, leaving 6 bases between the germline ends. The length of the CDR3 is 10 residues. CDR3 nucleotide sequence: TGTGCCAGCAGAGCTTATGAAGCTTTCTTT. It specifies CASRAYEAFF.

The chain joins TRBV28 to TRBJ1-2, with D unclear. This CDR3 is built from 14 residues. Per the germline V gene, CDR1 is MDHEN and CDR2 is SYDVKM. Deletions cut 2 bases from V and 1 base from J, with 8 bases between. The CDR3 reads CASSLDGLNYGYTF. CDR3 nucleotide sequence: TGTGCCAGCAGTTTAGATGGGCTTAACTATGGCTACACCTTC.

This clone was seen only a few times. The chain joins TRBV24-1 to TRBJ2-1; D may be TRBD2 (6 bases). V was pared by 10 bases and J by 10 bases, with 13 bases between. CDR3 length: 11 residues. Germline assignment: CDR1 KGHDR and CDR2 SFDVKD. CDR3 DNA sequence: TGTGCCACAATGGAGGGGCCCGAGCAGTTCTTC. Its translation is CATMEGPEQFF.

The chain uses TRBV3-1 (or the pseudogene TRBV3-2) and TRBJ2-2; D uncertain. This CDR3 region has 13 residues. Trimming removed 1 base at V and 6 bases at J, with 6 bases between. Per germline, CDR1 LGHDT and CDR2 YNNKEL (reference sequence). CDR3 residues: CASSQVLSGELFF. CDR3 bases: TGTGCCAGCAGCCAAGTCCTTTCCGGGGAGCTGTTTTTT.